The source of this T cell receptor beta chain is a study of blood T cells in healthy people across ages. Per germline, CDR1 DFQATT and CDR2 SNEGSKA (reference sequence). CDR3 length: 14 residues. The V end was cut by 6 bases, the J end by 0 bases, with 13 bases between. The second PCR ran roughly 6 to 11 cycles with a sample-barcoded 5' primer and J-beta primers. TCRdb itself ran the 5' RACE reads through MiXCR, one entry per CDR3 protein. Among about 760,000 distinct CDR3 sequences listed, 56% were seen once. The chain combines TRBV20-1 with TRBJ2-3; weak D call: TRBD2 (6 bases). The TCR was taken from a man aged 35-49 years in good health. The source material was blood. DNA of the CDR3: TGCAGTGCGGAGGGGCTTGATAGCACAGATACGCAGTATTTT. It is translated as CSAEGLDSTDTQYF.